These 8 T cell receptor beta chains came from one sample sequenced in a study of human T cells and chemical hapten exposure. One entry per CDR3 protein, called by TCRdb with MiXCR from the RACE reads. The data show a few hundred thousand distinct CDR3 sequences, under 6.5% seen once. Time point defined: patch test 2, 6 weeks after DPC sensitization. Noted treatment: therapeutic diphenylcyclopropenone sensitization with weekly scalp DPC. The sequencing used whole blood, collected in connection with sensitization to the hapten diphenylcyclopropenone (DPC). These receptors came from a woman aged 18-29 years with alopecia areata. Some clones in this sample may be carry-over from other donors' samples.

The CDR3 nucleotides are TGTGCCAGCACCCTACAAGGAGAGCAGTACTTC. This codes for CASTLQGEQYF. The chain carries TRBV28 and TRBJ2-7; D call uncertain. The V end was cut by 7 bases, the J end by 7 bases, with 11 bases between. This CDR3 is 11 amino acids long. The V gene's germline CDR1 is MDHEN and CDR2 SYDVKM.

In this sample, this clonotype turned up many times. CDR3 in amino acids: CATSDLNEKLFF. For the CDR3, the DNA is TGTGCCACCAGTGATTTGAATGAAAAACTGTTTTTT. The V call is TRBV24-1, the J call TRBJ1-4; unclear D gene. CDR3 length: 12 amino acids. Trimming left V 0 bases short and J 5 bases short, with 0 bases between. Germline lookup yields CDR1 KGHDR and CDR2 SFDVKD.

This clonotype has ten or more counts. This chain joins TRBV6-1 and TRBJ2-7; a possible D gene is TRBD1 (5 bases). The V end was cut by 7 bases, the J end by 7 bases, with 23 bases between. Germline CDR1 MNHNS, CDR2 SASEGT. This CDR3 comprises 15 residues. CDR3 coding DNA: TGTGCCAGCATTGAGACAGACGGCCCTCACTGGGAGCAGTACTTC. It yields the protein CASIETDGPHWEQYF.

The gene calls are TRBV27 and TRBJ2-3; 9 nucleotides align to TRBD2. Losses at the gene ends were 5 bases for V and 0 bases for J; bases not matched to a gene: 6. The CDR3 extends over 16 amino acids. Germline V CDR1 and CDR2: MNHEY, SMNVEV (reference sequence). The CDR3 DNA is TGTGCCAGCAGTCCCCACCTAGCGGGGAGCACAGATACGCAGTATTTT. Its translation is CASSPHLAGSTDTQYF.

This clonotype appeared a few times. The chain recombines TRBV11-2 with TRBJ2-3; the D gene is possibly TRBD2 (7 bases). Deletions cut 6 bases from V and 4 bases from J, with 17 bases between. The germline V gene has CDR1 SGHAT and CDR2 FQNNGV. The CDR3 length is 15 residues. CDR3 DNA sequence: TGTGCCAGCAGGTCGCCGGGGGGCCGGGCAGATACGCAGTATTTT. It codes for CASRSPGGRADTQYF.

In this sample, this clonotype turned up a few times. The rearrangement joins TRBV11-2 to TRBJ1-6; TRBD1 aligns across 8 bases. The ends lost 8 bases at V and 6 bases at J; junction bases unmatched: 9. The CDR3 is 15 residues long. Per the germline V gene, CDR1 is SGHAT and CDR2 is FQNNGV. The DNA for the CDR3 is TGTGCCAGCCGAAGGTGGGGACAGGCTAATTCACCCCTCCACTTT. It translates to CASRRWGQANSPLHF.

V usage is TRBV4-2 and J usage is TRBJ1-4, with unresolved D. The CDR3 covers 14 residues. V was shortened by 0 bases and J by 7 bases, with 9 bases between the two germline ends. Germline CDR1 is LGHNA and CDR2 is YNFKEQ. CDR3 DNA sequence: TGTGCCAGCAGCCAAGATAGATGGACTGAAAAACTGTTTTTT. Encoded protein: CASSQDRWTEKLFF.

This clonotype was picked up a small number of times. The V gene is TRBV6-2 or TRBV6-3, the J gene TRBJ1-4; D gene uncertain. Deletions cut 7 bases from V and 5 bases from J, with 20 bases between. The germline gives CDR1 MNHEY, CDR2 SVGEGT. The CDR3 extends over 16 amino acids. The CDR3 region is CASNQAWAPGNEKLFF. The CDR3 DNA reads as TGTGCCAGCAACCAGGCCTGGGCGCCCGGAAATGAAAAACTGTTTTTT.